A selection of T cell receptor beta chains follows, all from one sample in a study of blood T cell repertoires in COVID-19. TCRdb's copy holds only in-frame clones and misses some; the assay was immunoSEQ multiplex PCR. The repertoire holds hundreds of thousands of clones, roughly 87% seen once, with around 9% in the top ten. Sequencing was done on a sample of PBMCs or T cells enriched from blood (not recorded which). The receptor set was obtained from a woman aged 18 to 35 who had recovered from COVID-19. Both conserved end residues are part of each CDR3. The D gene is left open where the match is weak. Size tells how often a clone was seen (once, few, many) or the class of an expanded clone, and some rows leave it out.

V,J,size,length,D,DNA,CDR3
TRBV7-9,TRBJ2-5,once,15,TRBD1,TGTGCCAGCAGCCTGACAGGGGGATTCGGAGAGACCCAGTACTTC,CASSLTGGFGETQYF
TRBV5-1,TRBJ1-1,NA,15,NA,TGCGCCAGCAGCTTGGATCCGGAGTTCGCGACTGAAGCTTTCTTT,CASSLDPEFATEAFF
TRBV11-2,TRBJ1-1,NA,18,TRBD1,TGTGCCAGCAGCTCCACCACCGGGACAGGGTGGATGAACACTGAAGCTTTCTTT,CASSSTTGTGWMNTEAFF
TRBV28,TRBJ1-3,NA,18,TRBD1,TGTGCCAGCAGTCCGATAACAGACAGGGGGCCCCGGGGGAACACCATATATTTT,CASSPITDRGPRGNTIYF
TRBV9,TRBJ1-1,NA,14,NA,TGTGCCAGCAGCCCCCTGGCCGGGGGCACTGAAGCTTTCTTT,CASSPLAGGTEAFF
TRBV3-1/TRBV3-2,TRBJ1-2,NA,15,NA,TGTGCCAGCAGCCAAGGGGGAGCCCTTAACTATGGCTACACCTTC,CASSQGGALNYGYTF
TRBV28,TRBJ1-2,NA,13,NA,TGTGCCATCTTCCTCGGGACAAACTATGGCTACACCTTC,CAIFLGTNYGYTF
TRBV6-5,TRBJ1-2,NA,14,TRBD1,TGTGCCAGCAGTTACTCGACAGGGCAGGATGGCTACACCTTC,CASSYSTGQDGYTF
TRBV11-2,TRBJ1-1,NA,16,NA,TGTGCCAGCAGCTTAGAAGGGGGGGCACCGAACACTGAAGCTTTCTTT,CASSLEGGAPNTEAFF
TRBV7-8,TRBJ2-7,NA,16,TRBD2,TGTGCCAGCAGCTTAGCGAGTGGGGGGGGAGCCTACGAGCAGTACTTC,CASSLASGGGAYEQYF
TRBV6-6,TRBJ1-5,NA,13,NA,TGTGCCAGTCGGACAGACGGCAATCAGCCCCAGCATTTT,CASRTDGNQPQHF
TRBV19,TRBJ1-5,NA,13,NA,TGTGCCCTAGGGCTCGGAGGACATCAGCCCCAGCATTTT,CALGLGGHQPQHF
TRBV3-1/TRBV3-2,TRBJ2-3,once,17,TRBD2,TGTGCCAGCAGCCGCCCGGCGGGAGGGATGGGCACAGATACGCAGTATTTT,CASSRPAGGMGTDTQYF
TRBV19,TRBJ1-5,NA,14,NA,TGTGCCAGTAGACGAGCCGGGGGCAATCAGCCCCAGCATTTT,CASRRAGGNQPQHF
TRBV9,TRBJ1-1,once,14,TRBD1,TGTGCCAGCAGCGTAGTGGGACAGGGGACTGAAGCTTTCTTT,CASSVVGQGTEAFF
TRBV5-4,TRBJ1-2,NA,13,NA,TGTGCCAGCAGCTTGAGCAGGGAAGATGGCTACACCTTC,CASSLSREDGYTF
TRBV18,TRBJ2-6,NA,19,TRBD1,TGTGCCAGCTCACCCTCGGCAGGGGGTACGTACTCTGGGGCCAACGTCCTGACTTTC,CASSPSAGGTYSGANVLTF
TRBV2,TRBJ1-6,NA,15,TRBD1,TGTGCCAGCAGGCTCGGACAGGGGAAGAATTCACCCCTCCACTTT,CASRLGQGKNSPLHF
TRBV4-2,TRBJ1-2,NA,15,NA,TGTGCCAGCAGCCAAGTATCAGAAATTAACTATGGCTACACCTTC,CASSQVSEINYGYTF
TRBV28,TRBJ1-1,NA,12,NA,TGTGCCAGCGATGGCAGGGTTCATGAAGCTTTCTTT,CASDGRVHEAFF
TRBV9,TRBJ2-2,NA,15,NA,TGTGCCAGCAGCGTAGCAGACAGGGAGGACGGGGAGCTGTTTTTT,CASSVADREDGELFF
TRBV11-2,TRBJ2-7,NA,14,NA,TGTGCCAGCAGCTTTTACGGTGATATCTACGAGCAGTACTTC,CASSFYGDIYEQYF
TRBV28,TRBJ1-3,NA,14,NA,TGTGCCAGCACCTTACCAGGGGCTGGAAACACCATATATTTT,CASTLPGAGNTIYF
TRBV28,TRBJ1-3,NA,14,NA,TGTGCCAGCAGTGACAGACGCTCTGGAAACACCATATATTTT,CASSDRRSGNTIYF
TRBV6-5,TRBJ2-3,NA,15,TRBD1,TGTGCCAGCAGTTCCCCGGGACAGGGCAAAGATACGCAGTATTTT,CASSSPGQGKDTQYF
TRBV11-2,TRBJ2-3,NA,17,TRBD2,TGTGCCAGCAGCTTACTAGCGGGGGGGCGTAGCACAGATACGCAGTATTTT,CASSLLAGGRSTDTQYF
TRBV28,TRBJ1-5,NA,17,TRBD1,TGTGCCAGCAGTTTAAGGCCACAGGGGCCGGGCAATCAGCCCCAGCATTTT,CASSLRPQGPGNQPQHF
TRBV7-6,TRBJ1-2,NA,15,TRBD1,TGTGCCAGCAGCCCCCCAGGGACAGGGGACTATGGCTACACCTTC,CASSPPGTGDYGYTF
TRBV5-8,TRBJ1-2,NA,11,NA,TGTGCCAGCAGCTTTGCGTATGGCTACACCTTC,CASSFAYGYTF
TRBV2,TRBJ2-5,NA,15,NA,TGTGCCAGCAAGGGGGGGGCGGGTTACCAAGAGACCCAGTACTTC,CASKGGAGYQETQYF
TRBV7-9,TRBJ2-7,NA,13,TRBD2,TGTGCCAGCAGCTTAGCAAACGGGGGGGAGCAGTACTTC,CASSLANGGEQYF
TRBV18,TRBJ2-3,NA,15,TRBD1,TGTGCCAGCTCAAGCCGGGACAGGGTAACAGATACGCAGTATTTT,CASSSRDRVTDTQYF
TRBV7-9,TRBJ1-1,few,12,NA,TGTGCCAGCAGCTTAGGACAAATTGAAGCTTTCTTT,CASSLGQIEAFF
TRBV7-8,TRBJ2-1,NA,16,TRBD1,TGTGCCAGCAGCCCCCCGACAGGGGGCATTTACAATGAGCAGTTCTTC,CASSPPTGGIYNEQFF
TRBV7-3,TRBJ2-3,NA,15,NA,TGTGCCAGCAGCTTAAGGCGGCCTAACAATGATACGCAGTATTTT,CASSLRRPNNDTQYF
TRBV7-2,TRBJ1-4,NA,14,NA,TGTGCCAGCAGCTTAGGCGGAGGAGGGATGAAACTGTTTTTT,CASSLGGGGMKLFF
TRBV29-1,TRBJ2-5,NA,14,TRBD2,TGCAGCGTTGTCATAGGACTAGCTGGAGAGACCCAGTACTTC,CSVVIGLAGETQYF
TRBV6-2/TRBV6-3,TRBJ2-1,NA,21,TRBD2,TGTGCCAGCAGTTACTTCTCTTGGAGGACTAGCGGGAGGGAGGAGTACAATGAGCAGTTCTTC,CASSYFSWRTSGREEYNEQFF